Sequencing of this T cell receptor beta chain was carried out in a study of T cells in localized non-small cell lung cancer. General observations from the study: Tumor showed lower T cell clonality than uninvolved adjacent lung, where it was highest. Overall survival was longer when the density of T cells in the blood was higher.

This CDR3 is built from 14 residues. Trimming at V came to 5 bases and at J to 5 bases, leaving 7 bases not matched to a gene. Germline CDR1 SGHDT, CDR2 YYEEEE. Here immunoSEQ multiplex PCR was the method, and the copy in TCRdb shows in-frame clones only, minus some. The data show about 48,000 clones, 60% to 85% seen once. Worth noting for this clone: What it binds is not known.

The sequence was obtained from a man aged 40 to 75 with stage I squamous cell lung carcinoma. This rearrangement joins TRBV5-6 to TRBJ2-5; 9 nucleotides match TRBD1. The source material was peripheral blood, sampled before any cancer treatment. CDR3 residues: CASRPTGGGETQYF. The CDR3 coding sequence is TGTGCCAGCAGGCCTACAGGGGGCGGGGAGACCCAGTACTTC. The full variable domain, its missing parts supplied by reference TRBV5-6 and TRBJ2-5, is DAGVTQSPTHLIKTRGQQVTLRCSPKSGHDTVSWYQQALGQGPQFIFQYYEEEERQRGNFPDRFSGHQFPNYSSELNVNALLLGDSALYLCASRPTGGGETQYFGPGTRLLVL.